This paragraph covers one TCR beta chain sequence. Its antigen is still unknown. No much larger clonotype is one base removed from it; base qualities were not supplied. To demonstrate the VDJtools post-analysis software, the study profiled TCR beta repertoires from the peripheral blood of about 13 young patients with multiple sclerosis. Multiple sclerosis patients were children and adolescents aged 6 to 15 years. The data are from a study of post-analysis software for immune sequencing data (dated by TCRdb to the mid-2010s). About the full investigation: Disease courses on record covered relapsing-remitting, secondary progressive and progressive-relapsing multiple sclerosis, though some patients had no subtype annotation. Patient repertoires were compared against 11 previously published healthy control repertoires from donors aged about 6 to 27 years. A subset of samples was prepared in parallel using single-end sample barcoding, then pooled and co-amplified after Illumina adapter ligation.

Preparation of the library involved PCR. The sequencer was an Illumina HiSeq 2500. To reduce PCR and sequencing biases, unique molecular identifiers were incorporated into the TCR beta cDNA libraries. Per 1 to 10 million input T cells, approximately 500,000 cDNA molecules were obtained, such that each molecule approximated one T cell. The patient libraries were prepared and sequenced with the same protocol used for the earlier healthy control dataset. Within a given batch, samples were prepared together, multiplexed and sequenced on the same HiSeq lane. Processing in the source paper ran as follows. MIGEC was used to process the raw barcoded reads, and molecular identifier groups with only a single read were discarded before consensus assembly and CDR3 extraction. VDJtools was used for post-analysis of the clonotype tables, with diversity normalized by down-sampling every dataset to the smallest sample size. To correct batch-related cross-sample contamination, repertoire overlap clustering matched CDR3 amino acid sequences but not nucleotide sequences. Through fastp at Q25 and MiXCR, TCRdb rebuilt clones from the public reads, retaining in-frame beta chains. Merged by CDR3 protein, the rows form single entries marked with the most common genes and DNA. It is TCRdb's table, rather than the study itself, that gives the V and J calls and clone size. Present in this sample are hundreds of thousands of distinct CDR3 sequences, 30% of which were seen just once. The ten largest clones represent more than 0.45% of the sample.

The research as a whole found: Direct clustering with F measure revealed strong co-clustering of samples prepared in the same batch, which led to a batch-effect correction. The control group was slightly older than the multiple sclerosis patient group. Significantly lower normalized Chao1 diversity was found in multiple sclerosis patients than in controls, suggesting substantial peripheral T-cell clonal expansion. Patients showed significantly higher frequencies than controls for roughly five TRBV segments, among them TRBV5-6, TRBV5-1 and TRBV20-1.

A distance of 15 bases separates the germline ends of V and J, which lose 5 bases and 1 base respectively. Counted from cysteine to phenylalanine, this CDR3 has 15 amino acids. The only DNA kept is the CDR3, 45 bases in frame from the first base. As encoded in the germline V gene (reference sequence), CDR1 is DFQATT while CDR2 is SNEGSKA. The specimen sequenced was blood. The chain is encoded by TRBV20-1 joined to TRBJ1-5; the D gene is possibly TRBD1, with 5 bases matching. The TCR originated in a girl aged 10-17 years with multiple sclerosis. The CDR3 in this case is CSALGPTASNQPQHF. The nucleotide sequence is TGCAGTGCTCTGGGGCCGACAGCGAGCAATCAGCCCCAGCATTTT.